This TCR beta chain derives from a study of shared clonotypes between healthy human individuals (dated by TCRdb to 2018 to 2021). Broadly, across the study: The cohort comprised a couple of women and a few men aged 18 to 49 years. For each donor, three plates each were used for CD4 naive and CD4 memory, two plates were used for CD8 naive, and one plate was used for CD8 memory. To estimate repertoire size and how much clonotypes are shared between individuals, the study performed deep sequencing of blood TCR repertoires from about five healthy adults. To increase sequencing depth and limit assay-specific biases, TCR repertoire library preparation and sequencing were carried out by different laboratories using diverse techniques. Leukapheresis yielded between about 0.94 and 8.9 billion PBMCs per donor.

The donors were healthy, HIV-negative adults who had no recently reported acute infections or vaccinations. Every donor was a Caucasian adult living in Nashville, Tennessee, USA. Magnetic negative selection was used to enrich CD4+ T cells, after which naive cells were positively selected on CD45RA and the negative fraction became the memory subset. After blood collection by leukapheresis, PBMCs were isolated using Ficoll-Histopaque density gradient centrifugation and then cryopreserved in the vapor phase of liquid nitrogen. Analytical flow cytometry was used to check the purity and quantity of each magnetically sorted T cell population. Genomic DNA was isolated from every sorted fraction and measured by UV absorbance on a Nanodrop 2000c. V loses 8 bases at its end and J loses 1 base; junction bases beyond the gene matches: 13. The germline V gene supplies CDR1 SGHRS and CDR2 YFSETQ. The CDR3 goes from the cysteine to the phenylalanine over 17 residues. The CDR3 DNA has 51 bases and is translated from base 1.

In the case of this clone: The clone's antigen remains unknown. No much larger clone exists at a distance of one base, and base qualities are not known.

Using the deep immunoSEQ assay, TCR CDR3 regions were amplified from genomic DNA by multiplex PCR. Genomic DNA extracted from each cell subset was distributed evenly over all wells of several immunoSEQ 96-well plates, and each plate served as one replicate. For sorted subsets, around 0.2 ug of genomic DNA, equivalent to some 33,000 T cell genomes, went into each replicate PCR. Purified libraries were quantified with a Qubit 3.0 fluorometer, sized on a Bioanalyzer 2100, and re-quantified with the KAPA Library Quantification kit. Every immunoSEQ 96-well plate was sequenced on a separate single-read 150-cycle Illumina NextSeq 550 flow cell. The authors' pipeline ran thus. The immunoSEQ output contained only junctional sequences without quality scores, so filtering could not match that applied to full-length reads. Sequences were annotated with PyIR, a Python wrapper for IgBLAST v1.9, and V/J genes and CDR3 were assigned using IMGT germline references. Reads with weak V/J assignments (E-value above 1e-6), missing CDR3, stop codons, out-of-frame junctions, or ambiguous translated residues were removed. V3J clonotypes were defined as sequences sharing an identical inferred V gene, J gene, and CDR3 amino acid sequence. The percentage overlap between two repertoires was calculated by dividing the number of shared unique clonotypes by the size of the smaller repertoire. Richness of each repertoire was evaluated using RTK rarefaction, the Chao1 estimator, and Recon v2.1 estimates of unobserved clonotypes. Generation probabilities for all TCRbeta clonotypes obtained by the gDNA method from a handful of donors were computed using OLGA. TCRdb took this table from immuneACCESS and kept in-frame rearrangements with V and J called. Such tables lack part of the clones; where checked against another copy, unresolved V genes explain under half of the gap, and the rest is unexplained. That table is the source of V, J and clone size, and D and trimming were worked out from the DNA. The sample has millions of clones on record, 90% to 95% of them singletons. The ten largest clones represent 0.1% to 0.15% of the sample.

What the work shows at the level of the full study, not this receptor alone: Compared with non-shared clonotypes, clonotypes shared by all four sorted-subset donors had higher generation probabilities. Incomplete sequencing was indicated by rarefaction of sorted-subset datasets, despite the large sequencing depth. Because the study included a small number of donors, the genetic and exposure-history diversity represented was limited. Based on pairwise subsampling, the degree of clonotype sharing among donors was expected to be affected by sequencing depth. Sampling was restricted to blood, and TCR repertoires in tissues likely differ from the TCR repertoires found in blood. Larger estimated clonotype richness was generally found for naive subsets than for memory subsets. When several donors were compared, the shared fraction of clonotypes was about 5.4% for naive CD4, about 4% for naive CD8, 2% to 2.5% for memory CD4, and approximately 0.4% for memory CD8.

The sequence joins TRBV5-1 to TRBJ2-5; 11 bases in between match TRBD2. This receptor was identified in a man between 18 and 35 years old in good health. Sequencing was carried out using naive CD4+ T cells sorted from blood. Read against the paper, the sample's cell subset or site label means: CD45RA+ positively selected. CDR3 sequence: CASNHGLAGGSQETQYF. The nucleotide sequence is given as TGCGCCAGTAACCACGGGCTAGCGGGAGGAAGCCAAGAGACCCAGTACTTC.